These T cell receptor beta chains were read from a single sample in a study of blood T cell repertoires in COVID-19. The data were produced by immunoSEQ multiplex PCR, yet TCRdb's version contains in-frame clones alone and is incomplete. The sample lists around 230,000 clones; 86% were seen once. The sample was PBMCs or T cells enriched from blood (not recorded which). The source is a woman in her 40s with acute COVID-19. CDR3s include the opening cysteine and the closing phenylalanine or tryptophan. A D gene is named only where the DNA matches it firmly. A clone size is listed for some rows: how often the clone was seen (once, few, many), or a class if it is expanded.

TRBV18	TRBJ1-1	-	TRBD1	TGTGCCAGCTCACGGGGACAGGGGAACACTGAAGCTTTCTTT	CASSRGQGNTEAFF
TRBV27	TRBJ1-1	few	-	TGTGCCAGCAGTTTTTTCGGACAAACTGAAGCTTTCTTT	CASSFFGQTEAFF
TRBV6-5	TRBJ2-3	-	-	TGTGCCAGCAGCACTCGGCTAGCCGGAGCAGATACGCAGTATTTT	CASSTRLAGADTQYF
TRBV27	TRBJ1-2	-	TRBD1	TGTGCCAGCAGTTCCGGGACAGGGGGCGTCTATGGCTACACCTTC	CASSSGTGGVYGYTF
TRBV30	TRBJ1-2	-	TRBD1	TGTGCCTGGAGTGTACAGGGACAGGGGTACTATGGCTACACCTTC	CAWSVQGQGYYGYTF
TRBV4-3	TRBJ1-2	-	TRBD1	TGCGCCAGCAGCCAAGAGGGACAGGGGATGAGTCACTATGGCTACACCTTC	CASSQEGQGMSHYGYTF
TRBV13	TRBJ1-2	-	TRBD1	TGTGCCAGCAGCCCCTGGGACAGGGGGAACTATGGCTACACCTTC	CASSPWDRGNYGYTF
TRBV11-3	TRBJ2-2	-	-	TGTGCCAGCAGCCGTATCCAACAATCGAACACCGGGGAGCTGTTTTTT	CASSRIQQSNTGELFF
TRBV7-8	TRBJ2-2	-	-	TGTGCCAGCAGCCATCGACAGACCACCGGGGAGCTGTTTTTT	CASSHRQTTGELFF
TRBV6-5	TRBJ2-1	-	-	TGTGCCAGCAGTTCCACAGGGCCCAATGAGCAGTTCTTC	CASSSTGPNEQFF
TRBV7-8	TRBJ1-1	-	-	TGTGCCAGCAGCTTAGCGGCAGGGAAGAACACTGAAGCTTTCTTT	CASSLAAGKNTEAFF
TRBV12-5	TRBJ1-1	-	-	TGTGCTAGTGGTTTGAACATGAACACTGAAGCTTTCTTT	CASGLNMNTEAFF
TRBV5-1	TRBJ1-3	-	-	TGCGCCAGCAGCTTGGAGGGAGTTGGAAACACCATATATTTT	CASSLEGVGNTIYF
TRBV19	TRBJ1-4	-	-	TGTGCCAGTAGTCCGTTCGGGGGGGCCGGTAATGAAAAACTGTTTTTT	CASSPFGGAGNEKLFF
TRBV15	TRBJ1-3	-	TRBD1	TGTGCCACCAGCAGAGCCGACAGGGGGAGACGAAACACCATATATTTT	CATSRADRGRRNTIYF
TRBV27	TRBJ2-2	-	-	TGTGCCAGCAGTTTAGCCGGGGACACCGGGGAGCTGTTTTTT	CASSLAGDTGELFF
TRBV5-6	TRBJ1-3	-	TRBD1	TGTGCCAGCAGGCGGGGACAGGGGTCCGGTGGAAACACCATATATTTT	CASRRGQGSGGNTIYF
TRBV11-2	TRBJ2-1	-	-	TGTGCCAGCAGCTTAGTGGGCAGAAACAATGAGCAGTTCTTC	CASSLVGRNNEQFF
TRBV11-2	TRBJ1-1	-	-	TGTGCCAGCAGCCCCCACGGGGTTTTGAACACTGAAGCTTTCTTT	CASSPHGVLNTEAFF
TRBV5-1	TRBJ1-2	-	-	TGCGCCAGCAGCTTGCACCCGACTCTTAGTTCCTATGGCTACACCTTC	CASSLHPTLSSYGYTF
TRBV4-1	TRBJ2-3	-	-	TGCGCCAGCAGCCAAGTCGTAGATACGCAGTATTTT	CASSQVVDTQYF
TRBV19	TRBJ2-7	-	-	TGTGCCAGTAGTGCGGCCTACGAGCAGTACTTC	CASSAAYEQYF
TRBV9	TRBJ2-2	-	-	TGTGCCAGCAGCGTCGAGACCCCAGGGGGACTGAACACCGGGGAGCTGTTTTTT	CASSVETPGGLNTGELFF
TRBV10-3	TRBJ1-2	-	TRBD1	TGTGCCATCAGTGAAATAGGACAGGATGGCTACACCTTC	CAISEIGQDGYTF
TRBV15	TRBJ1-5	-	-	TGTGCCACCAGCAAACAGGGACAAACCAATCAGCCCCAGCATTTT	CATSKQGQTNQPQHF
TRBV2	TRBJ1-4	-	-	TGTGCCAGCAGTGTGACAGCTGCAACTAATGAAAAACTGTTTTTT	CASSVTAATNEKLFF
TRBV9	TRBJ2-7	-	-	TGTGCCAGCAGCGTAGGTAGAGGGGGATCCTACGAGCAGTACTTC	CASSVGRGGSYEQYF
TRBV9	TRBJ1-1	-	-	TGTGCCAGCAGCGTAGAGGGGGAGACTGAAGCTTTCTTT	CASSVEGETEAFF
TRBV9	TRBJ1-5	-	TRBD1	TGTGCCAGCAGCCCCGGGACAGGCAGCAATCAGCCCCAGCATTTT	CASSPGTGSNQPQHF
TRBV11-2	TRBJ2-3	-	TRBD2	TGTGCCAGCAGCTTAATCGTGATAGCGGGGAGCACAGATACGCAGTATTTT	CASSLIVIAGSTDTQYF
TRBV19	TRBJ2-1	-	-	TGTGCCAGTAGTTTATCCCCCCGCTCCTACAATGAGCAGTTCTTC	CASSLSPRSYNEQFF
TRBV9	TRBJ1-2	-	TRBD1	TGTGCCAGCAGCGCCCTCCCGGGACAGGCTTTCCAAAACTATGGCTACACCTTC	CASSALPGQAFQNYGYTF
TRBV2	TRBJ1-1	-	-	TGTGCCAGCAGTGAACGGGGGTTGGCTGAAGCTTTCTTT	CASSERGLAEAFF
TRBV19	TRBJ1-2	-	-	TGTGCCAGTAGTATTGTGGCCGACAGCCATGGCTACACCTTC	CASSIVADSHGYTF
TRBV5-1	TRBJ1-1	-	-	TGCGCCAGCAGCCCGGGACAACGAATGAACACTGAAGCTTTCTTT	CASSPGQRMNTEAFF
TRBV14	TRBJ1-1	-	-	TGTGCCAGCAGCCTTTCGAACCGGGTTTTAGACGCTGAAGCTTTCTTT	CASSLSNRVLDAEAFF
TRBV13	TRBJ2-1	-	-	TGTGCCAGCAGCTTAGGGAGAAGCAATGAGCAGTTCTTC	CASSLGRSNEQFF
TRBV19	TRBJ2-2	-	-	TGTGCCAGTAGTATAGTTACTGGTACCGGGGAGCTGTTTTTT	CASSIVTGTGELFF
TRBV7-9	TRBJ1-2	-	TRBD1	TGTGCCAGCACCAAAAAAGTCGGGACAGGACGTAACTATGGCTACACCTTC	CASTKKVGTGRNYGYTF
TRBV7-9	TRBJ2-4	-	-	TGTGCCAGCAGCCTCCCGCGGGAACAGGGGGCCAAAAACATTCAGTACTTC	CASSLPREQGAKNIQYF
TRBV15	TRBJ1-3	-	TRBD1	TGTGCCACCAGTAAGGACAGGAACTCTGGAAACACCATATATTTT	CATSKDRNSGNTIYF
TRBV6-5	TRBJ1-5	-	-	TGTGCCAGCAGTTACTCCAGGGAGGGTGATCAGCCCCAGCATTTT	CASSYSREGDQPQHF
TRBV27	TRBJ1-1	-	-	TGTGCCAGCAGTGACAACAGGCGGAACACTGAAGCTTTCTTT	CASSDNRRNTEAFF
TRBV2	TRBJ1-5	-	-	TGTGCCAGCACCCGGACAGAGGGCAATCAGCCCCAGCATTTT	CASTRTEGNQPQHF
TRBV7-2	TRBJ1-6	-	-	TGTGCCAGCAGCTCGGCCCCAGGGCTTTCACCCCTCCACTTT	CASSSAPGLSPLHF
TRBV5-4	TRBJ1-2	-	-	TGTGCCAGCAGCTTGGGTTTTAACCTGGAGGTTAGTGGCTACACCTTC	CASSLGFNLEVSGYTF
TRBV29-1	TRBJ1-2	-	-	TGCAGCGTTGGGAGGGTGGGGTATGGCTACACCTTC	CSVGRVGYGYTF
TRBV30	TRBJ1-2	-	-	TGTGCCTGGAGGGACGCGGGAGGCTACACCTTC	CAWRDAGGYTF
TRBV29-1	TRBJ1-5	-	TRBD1	TGCAGCGTTAACACAGGGGGGGGTCAGCCCCAGCATTTT	CSVNTGGGQPQHF
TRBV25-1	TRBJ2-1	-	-	TGTGCCAGCAGCCCAAGGTTCCCTGCGGGCAATGAGCAGTTCTTC	CASSPRFPAGNEQFF